The entry below describes one T cell receptor (beta chain). Its antigen is currently unknown. The data derive from a study of beta chain features in type 1 diabetes. Study context: Cells sorted and examined across all samples totaled approximately 100,000,000. Findings and limits, study-wide: When Type 1 diabetes patients were examined, their TCRB CDR3s proved moderately but significantly shorter in all four CD4+ subsets. Overrepresentation of cells with high TCR expression could result from cDNA sequencing.

A sort by CD45RO/CCR7/CD25/CD127/CD95/CD27 yielded CD4+ naive, central memory, regulatory and stem cell-like memory cells. Expressed TCRB transcripts were sequenced because the entire RNA isolate underwent reverse transcription. Here immunoSEQ multiplex PCR was the method, and the copy in TCRdb shows in-frame clones only, minus some. The sample shows about 340,000 clones, approximately 9.9% of them seen only once. Germline CDR1 SGDLS, CDR2 YYNGEE. The CDR3 has 15 amino acids. Between the trimmed V and J ends, which lost 0 bases and 4 bases, there was a span of 13 bases. The sequenced sample was central memory CD4+ T cells from blood. The chain carries TRBV9 and TRBJ1-2; D gene ambiguous. This receptor was taken from a man aged 30-40 years with type 1 diabetes. The CDR3 DNA reads TGTGCCAGCAGCGTAGCTGAGGTTTCACGCTATGGCTACACCTTC. Residues: CASSVAEVSRYGYTF.